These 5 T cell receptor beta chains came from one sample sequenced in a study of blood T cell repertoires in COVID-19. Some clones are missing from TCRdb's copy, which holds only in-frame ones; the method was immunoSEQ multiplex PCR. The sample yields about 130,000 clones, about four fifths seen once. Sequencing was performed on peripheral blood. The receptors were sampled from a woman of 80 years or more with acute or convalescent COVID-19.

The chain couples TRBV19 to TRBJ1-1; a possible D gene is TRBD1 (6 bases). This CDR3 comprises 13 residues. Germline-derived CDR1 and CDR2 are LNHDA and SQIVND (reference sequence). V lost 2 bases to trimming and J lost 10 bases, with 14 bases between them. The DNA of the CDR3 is TGTGCCAGTAGTATAACCCCGCGGGGGCGAGCTTTCTTT. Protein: CASSITPRGRAFF.

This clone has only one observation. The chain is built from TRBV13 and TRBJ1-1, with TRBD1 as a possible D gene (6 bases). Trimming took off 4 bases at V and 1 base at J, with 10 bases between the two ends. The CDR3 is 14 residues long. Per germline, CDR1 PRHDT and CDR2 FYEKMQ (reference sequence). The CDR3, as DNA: TGTGCCAGCAGCTACAGGGTAACGAACACTGAAGCTTTCTTT. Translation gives CASSYRVTNTEAFF.

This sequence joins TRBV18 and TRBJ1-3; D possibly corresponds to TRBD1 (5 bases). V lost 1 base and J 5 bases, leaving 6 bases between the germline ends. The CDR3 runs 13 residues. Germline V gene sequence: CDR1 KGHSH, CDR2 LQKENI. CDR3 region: CASSPLGRNTIYF. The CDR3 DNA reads TGTGCCAGCTCACCACTGGGGCGAAACACCATATATTTT.

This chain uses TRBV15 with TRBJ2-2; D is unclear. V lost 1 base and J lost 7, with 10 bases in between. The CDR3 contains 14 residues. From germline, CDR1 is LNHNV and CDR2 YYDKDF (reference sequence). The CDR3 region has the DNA TGTGCCACCAGCAGAGTCCTAACCGACGGGGAGCTGTTTTTT. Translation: CATSRVLTDGELFF.

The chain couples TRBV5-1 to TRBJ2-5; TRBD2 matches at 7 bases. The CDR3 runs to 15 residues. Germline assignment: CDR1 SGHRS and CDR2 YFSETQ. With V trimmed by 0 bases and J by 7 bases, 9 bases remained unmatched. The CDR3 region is CASSLGLAVTWTQYF. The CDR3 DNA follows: TGCGCCAGCAGCTTGGGTCTAGCGGTAACATGGACCCAGTACTTC.